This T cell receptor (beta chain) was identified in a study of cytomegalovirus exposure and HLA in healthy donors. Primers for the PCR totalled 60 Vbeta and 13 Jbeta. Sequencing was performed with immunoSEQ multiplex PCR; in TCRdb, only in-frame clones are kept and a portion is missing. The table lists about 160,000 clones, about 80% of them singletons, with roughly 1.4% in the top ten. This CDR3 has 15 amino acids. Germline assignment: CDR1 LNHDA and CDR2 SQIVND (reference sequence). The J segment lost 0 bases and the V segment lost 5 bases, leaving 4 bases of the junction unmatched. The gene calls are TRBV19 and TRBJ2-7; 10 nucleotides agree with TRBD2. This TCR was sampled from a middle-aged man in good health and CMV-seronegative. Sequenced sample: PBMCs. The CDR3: CASSVSGRSSYEQYF. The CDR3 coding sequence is TGTGCCAGTAGTGTTAGCGGGAGGAGCTCCTACGAGCAGTACTTC.